Listed below are T cell receptor beta chains from one sample, sequenced in a study of blood T cell repertoires in COVID-19. The data were produced by immunoSEQ multiplex PCR, yet TCRdb's version contains in-frame clones alone and is incomplete. The data contain approximately 170,000 clones, approximately 83% of them singletons. Input material: peripheral blood. Source of these receptors: a man in his 70s who had recovered from COVID-19. Each CDR3 is given with its conserved first and last residue. Fields, in order: clone size, D gene, J gene, V gene, CDR3 protein, CDR3 DNA. D genes are given only for firm matches. Only some rows state a clone size, as once, few, many or a class for expanded clones.

.,TRBD1,TRBJ2-7,TRBV5-1,CASAPGQGLEQYF,TGCGCCAGCGCTCCGGGACAGGGCCTCGAGCAGTACTTC
.,TRBD1,TRBJ2-7,TRBV7-6,CASSLGTGYEQYF,TGTGCCAGCAGCTTAGGGACAGGCTACGAGCAGTACTTC
.,TRBD2,TRBJ2-3,TRBV20-1,CSASRLAGVTDTQYF,TGCAGTGCAAGTCGGTTAGCGGGAGTCACAGATACGCAGTATTTT
.,.,TRBJ2-7,TRBV19,CASSIAGTYEQYF,TGTGCCAGTAGTATTGCAGGGACCTACGAGCAGTACTTC
.,TRBD2,TRBJ2-7,TRBV28,CASSGGTSGSHEQYF,TGTGCCAGCAGTGGGGGGACTAGCGGGAGCCACGAGCAGTACTTC
.,.,TRBJ1-5,TRBV2,CASSSQPNQPQHF,TGTGCCAGCAGCTCACAGCCTAATCAGCCCCAGCATTTT
once,.,TRBJ2-2,TRBV18,CASSPPNKERYGELFF,TGTGCCAGCTCACCACCGAACAAGGAGCGGTACGGGGAGCTGTTTTTT
.,.,TRBJ1-2,TRBV7-6,CASSLMGQGGYTF,TGTGCCAGCAGCTTAATGGGGCAGGGTGGCTACACCTTC
.,TRBD1,TRBJ1-2,TRBV13,CASSLGLGTGGDYGYTF,TGTGCCAGCAGCTTAGGCCTCGGGACAGGGGGTGACTATGGCTACACCTTC
.,TRBD2,TRBJ2-7,TRBV20-1,CSASIVTSGIREQYF,TGCAGTGCTAGTATCGTGACTAGCGGGATCCGCGAGCAGTACTTC
once,TRBD1,TRBJ1-1,TRBV11-2,CASSSRQGTGTEAFF,TGTGCCAGCAGCTCCCGACAGGGAACGGGGACTGAAGCTTTCTTT
once,.,TRBJ2-7,TRBV5-1,CASSLGTTYEQYF,TGCGCCAGCAGTCTAGGGACAACCTACGAGCAGTACTTC
.,TRBD1,TRBJ2-1,TRBV11-2,CASSPRDRFNEQFF,TGTGCCAGCAGCCCCCGGGACAGGTTCAATGAGCAGTTCTTC
few,TRBD1,TRBJ1-5,TRBV28,CASSLDRGGQPQHF,TGTGCCAGCAGTTTAGACAGGGGTGGTCAGCCCCAGCATTTT
.,.,TRBJ1-1,TRBV5-1,CASSPRGWDTEAFF,TGCGCCAGCAGCCCCAGGGGCTGGGACACTGAAGCTTTCTTT
.,TRBD2,TRBJ2-1,TRBV19,CASSFIGTSGSFLFF,TGTGCCAGTAGTTTTATCGGGACTAGCGGGAGTTTCCTGTTCTTC
.,TRBD1,TRBJ2-1,TRBV7-9,CASSQTGTGRVGEQFF,TGTGCCAGCAGCCAAACCGGGACAGGGAGGGTCGGGGAGCAGTTCTTC
.,TRBD1,TRBJ1-5,TRBV15,CATSREQGASQPQHF,TGTGCCACCAGCAGAGAACAGGGGGCAAGTCAGCCCCAGCATTTT
.,.,TRBJ2-7,TRBV18,CASSPSTGSSYEQYF,TGTGCCAGCTCACCCTCGACAGGTTCCTCCTACGAGCAGTACTTC
.,.,TRBJ1-2,TRBV7-8,CASSLTAFNYGYTF,TGTGCCAGCAGCTTAACAGCCTTTAACTATGGCTACACCTTC
.,TRBD1,TRBJ1-1,TRBV7-9,CASSTGTGAEAFF,TGTGCCAGCAGCACCGGGACAGGGGCTGAAGCTTTCTTT
.,TRBD1,TRBJ1-5,TRBV5-1,CASSPGQGSNQPQHF,TGCGCCAGCAGCCCGGGACAGGGGAGCAATCAGCCCCAGCATTTT
.,.,TRBJ2-1,TRBV5-6,CASRYSEGHEQFF,TGTGCCAGCAGATATAGTGAGGGCCATGAGCAGTTCTTC
.,TRBD1,TRBJ1-4,TRBV7-2,CASSLGGGQWNEKLFF,TGTGCCAGCAGCTTAGGAGGGGGACAGTGGAATGAAAAACTGTTTTTT
.,TRBD2,TRBJ2-7,TRBV10-2,CASGPNSGRASYEQYF,TGCGCCAGCGGCCCCAATAGCGGGAGGGCCTCCTACGAGCAGTACTTC
.,TRBD1,TRBJ2-7,TRBV15,CATSREAPDRGNYEQYF,TGTGCCACCAGCAGAGAAGCCCCTGACAGGGGGAACTACGAGCAGTACTTC
medium-sized,TRBD1,TRBJ1-2,TRBV6-5,CASSTGTDYSYTF,TGTGCCAGCAGTACCGGGACAGATTATAGCTACACCTTC
once,TRBD1,TRBJ2-5,TRBV11-2,CASSPPTGPQETQYF,TGTGCCAGCAGCCCGCCGACAGGGCCCCAAGAGACCCAGTACTTC
once,.,TRBJ2-2,TRBV7-9,CASSSTGSAGELFF,TGTGCCAGCAGCTCCACCGGGAGCGCCGGGGAGCTGTTTTTT
.,.,TRBJ2-2,TRBV30,CAWSVGPGPGELFF,TGTGCCTGGAGTGTAGGGCCAGGGCCCGGGGAGCTGTTTTTT
few,.,TRBJ2-7,TRBV4-2,CASSQGASKGLDEQYF,TGTGCCAGCAGCCAAGGAGCTAGTAAGGGACTGGACGAGCAGTACTTC
.,TRBD1,TRBJ2-7,TRBV5-8,CASSLAGTAGYEQYF,TGTGCCAGCAGCTTGGCGGGGACAGCAGGCTACGAGCAGTACTTC
.,.,TRBJ2-1,TRBV4-3,CASSHDLDSLDEQFF,TGCGCCAGCAGCCACGATCTTGACAGTTTAGATGAGCAGTTCTTC
few,.,TRBJ2-3,TRBV11-3,CASSSGQITDTQYF,TGTGCCAGCAGCTCCGGACAGATAACAGATACGCAGTATTTT
.,.,TRBJ1-1,TRBV2,CASREAELNTEAFF,TGTGCCAGCAGGGAGGCAGAGTTGAACACTGAAGCTTTCTTT
.,.,TRBJ2-3,TRBV5-6,CASSLAGEDTQYF,TGTGCCAGCAGCTTGGCAGGGGAGGATACGCAGTATTTT
.,.,TRBJ1-6,TRBV7-2,CASSLDGGLGSPLHF,TGTGCCAGCAGCTTAGACGGGGGGTTGGGTTCACCCCTCCACTTT
.,.,TRBJ2-1,TRBV6-5,CASSPGQYNEQFF,TGTGCCAGCAGTCCCGGACAGTACAATGAGCAGTTCTTC
few,.,TRBJ1-3,TRBV6-5,CASSRTGNSGNTIYF,TGTGCCAGCAGTAGAACAGGGAATTCTGGAAACACCATATATTTT
once,TRBD2,TRBJ2-1,TRBV25-1,CASRASGSNEQFF,TGTGCCAGCAGGGCTAGCGGGTCCAATGAGCAGTTCTTC
.,.,TRBJ1-1,TRBV5-8,CASSYTPDLNTEAFF,TGTGCCAGCAGCTATACCCCGGACTTGAACACTGAAGCTTTCTTT
once,TRBD1,TRBJ2-7,TRBV11-2,CASSLNRDRAFYGYEQYF,TGTGCCAGCAGCCTAAACCGGGACAGGGCTTTCTATGGCTACGAGCAGTACTTC
.,.,TRBJ1-5,TRBV7-2,CASSLGHYEPQHF,TGTGCCAGCAGCTTGGGACATTATGAGCCCCAGCATTTT
few,.,TRBJ2-2,TRBV30,CAWSLTRTGELFF,TGTGCCTGGAGCCTGACTAGAACCGGGGAGCTGTTTTTT
.,TRBD2,TRBJ2-1,TRBV6-2/TRBV6-3,CASSSSGSSNNEQFF,TGTGCCAGCAGTTCCAGCGGGAGTTCCAACAATGAGCAGTTCTTC
.,.,TRBJ1-1,TRBV7-2,CASSPQGQGTEAFF,TGTGCCAGCAGCCCACAGGGACAAGGCACTGAAGCTTTCTTT
.,.,TRBJ1-5,TRBV7-6,CASSLAGGGFSQPQHF,TGTGCCAGCAGCTTAGCGGGAGGAGGGTTCAGTCAGCCCCAGCATTTT
.,.,TRBJ1-5,TRBV4-1,CASSQARGGGSNQPQHF,TGCGCCAGCAGCCAAGCTCGGGGGGGTGGGAGCAATCAGCCCCAGCATTTT
.,.,TRBJ1-1,TRBV4-3,CASSQVPAGVSGTEAFF,TGCGCCAGCAGCCAAGTCCCAGCAGGGGTTTCGGGCACTGAAGCTTTCTTT
.,TRBD1,TRBJ1-2,TRBV19,CASSIGPGQGFGYTF,TGTGCCAGTAGTATAGGGCCGGGACAGGGCTTTGGCTACACCTTC
.,TRBD1,TRBJ2-3,TRBV5-4,CASSLVGTGADTQYF,TGTGCCAGCAGCTTGGTGGGGACAGGGGCAGATACGCAGTATTTT
.,.,TRBJ2-3,TRBV4-1,CASSQGAVTDTQYF,TGCGCCAGCAGCCAAGGGGCCGTCACAGATACGCAGTATTTT
.,.,TRBJ2-5,TRBV3-1/TRBV3-2,CASSRSGQGIQYF,TGTGCCAGCAGCCGCTCCGGGCAGGGGATCCAGTACTTC